This T cell receptor beta chain was sequenced during a study of blood T cell repertoires in COVID-19. The CDR3 contains 13 residues. The germline V gene encodes CDR1 SGDLS and CDR2 YYNGEE. The V end lost 4 bases, the J end lost 10 bases, and 15 bases lay between the germline ends. Per the original methods: Reference gene primer amplification in the assay estimated nucleated cell counts. TCRdb's table, derived via immunoSEQ multiplex PCR, lists solely in-frame clones and lacks some. V and J calls and clone size are given by that table; D and trimming were obtained from the DNA. The sample lists around 81,000 clones; under 90% were seen once.

The chain joins TRBV9 to TRBJ1-3, with a weak D call TRBD1 (5 bases). This clonotype was obtained from a human donor in a cohort sampled during active COVID-19. Material: peripheral blood. CDR3 bases: TGTGCCAGCAGCCCGCGCCAGGGTCTGACCATATATTTT. This encodes CASSPRQGLTIYF.